The 5 T cell receptor beta chains below were found in one sample sequenced in a study of blood T cell repertoires in COVID-19. The assay was immunoSEQ multiplex PCR, and TCRdb's table has in-frame clones only and misses some. The sample has 90,000 to 110,000 clones; around four fifths are singletons. Specimen: peripheral blood. The receptor set was obtained from a woman in her sixties or seventies with acute or convalescent COVID-19.

This clone has just a few counts. The identical CDR3 is also encoded by other nucleotide sequences in the sample. The gene calls are TRBV3-1 (or the pseudogene TRBV3-2) and TRBJ1-4, with TRBD1 matching 7 bases. The CDR3 sequence is 14 residues long. Trimming at V came to 1 base and at J to 8 bases, leaving 4 bases not matched to a gene. In germline, CDR1 is LGHDT, CDR2 YNNKEL (reference sequence). The CDR3 bases are TGTGCCAGCAGCCAAGGACAGGGACGGGAAAAACTGTTTTTT. Translation: CASSQGQGREKLFF.

This clone was seen once. CDR3 DNA sequence: TGTGCCAGTAGTGAACAGTACCAACAGCCCCAGCATTTT. This gives the protein CASSEQYQQPQHF. The genes are TRBV19 and TRBJ1-5, with D hard to call. With 5 bases removed from V and 7 bases from J, the gap between germline ends came to 12 bases. CDR3 length: 13 residues. CDR1 is LNHDA, CDR2 SQIVND, per germline (reference sequence).

The chain is built from TRBV5-1 and TRBJ2-6; 9 bases align to TRBD1. V was pared by 6 bases and J by 0 bases, with 13 bases of the junction left unmatched. The CDR3 sequence is 19 residues long. From germline, CDR1 is SGHRS and CDR2 YFSETQ. The CDR3 spells CASKWIPGQGISGANVLTF. The CDR3 DNA is TGCGCCAGCAAGTGGATTCCGGGACAGGGTATCTCTGGGGCCAACGTCCTGACTTTC.

The V and J genes are TRBV5-4 and TRBJ2-7, with 9 bases identical to TRBD1. Trimming removed 4 bases from V and 4 bases from J; junction bases left unmatched: 6. Germline CDR1 SGHNT, CDR2 YYREEE (reference sequence). CDR3 length: 14 residues. This chain's CDR3 is CASSPRDRAYEQYF. Written as DNA, the CDR3 is TGTGCCAGCAGCCCCCGGGACAGGGCTTACGAGCAGTACTTC.

The chain has TRBV28 and TRBJ1-1, with D maybe TRBD1 (6 bases). The germline CDR1 and CDR2 sequences are MDHEN and SYDVKM. The CDR3 contains 15 residues. The V gene lost 7 bases and the J gene lost 4 bases, with 19 bases spanning the gap. In nucleotides, the CDR3 is TGTGCCAGCACTCTACCCAAGGGGGTGGGCACTGAAGCTTTCTTT. Translated, it gives CASTLPKGVGTEAFF. Full variable domain (rest looked up from reference TRBV28 and TRBJ1-1): DVKVTQSSRYLVKRTGEKVFLECVQDMDHENMFWYRQDPGLGLRLIYFSYDVKMKEKGDIPEGYSVSREKKERFSLILESASTNQTSMYLCASTLPKGVGTEAFFGQGTRLTVV.